The rows below give T cell receptor beta chains drawn from one sample of a study of Graves' ophthalmopathy and Graves' hyperthyroidism. Each CDR3 protein is one row after TCRdb ran MiXCR on the multiplex PCR reads. The sample contains about 48,000 distinct CDR3 sequences, about 50% of which appear only once. The sequencing sample was made of peripheral blood. These receptors all come from an adult man with Graves' ophthalmopathy. CDR3s include the opening cysteine and the closing phenylalanine or tryptophan. Fields, in order: clone size, D gene, V gene, J gene, CDR3 DNA, CDR3 protein. D genes are given only for firm matches. For some rows the clone size is stated as once, few or many, or as a class when expanded; others skip it.

abundance: many
d_gene: TRBD2
v_gene: TRBV20-1
j_gene: TRBJ2-1
CDR3nt: TGCAGTGCTAGAGACTTAGGACTAGCGGACAAGGAGGAGCAGTTCTTC
CDR3aa: CSARDLGLADKEEQFF

abundance: -
d_gene: TRBD1
v_gene: TRBV5-1
j_gene: TRBJ1-1
CDR3nt: TGCGCCAGCGGCTCACAGACAGGGGTCGACACTGAAGCTTTCTTT
CDR3aa: CASGSQTGVDTEAFF

abundance: -
d_gene: -
v_gene: TRBV11-1
j_gene: TRBJ2-1
CDR3nt: TGTGCCAGCAGCCCAGGAACGGGGACCAATCTGTTCTTC
CDR3aa: CASSPGTGTNLFF

abundance: -
d_gene: -
v_gene: TRBV5-6
j_gene: TRBJ1-6
CDR3nt: TGTGCCAGCAGCTTGGAGCTGGGGAAGGATTCACCCCTCCACTTT
CDR3aa: CASSLELGKDSPLHF

abundance: medium-sized
d_gene: TRBD1
v_gene: TRBV7-6
j_gene: TRBJ1-6
CDR3nt: TGTGCCAGCAGCCCTGACAGGGATTCACCCCTCCACTTT
CDR3aa: CASSPDRDSPLHF

abundance: many
d_gene: TRBD2
v_gene: TRBV20-1
j_gene: TRBJ2-3
CDR3nt: TGCAGTGCTAGGCGACAGGCGGGGGGGAGCACAGATACGCAGTATTTT
CDR3aa: CSARRQAGGSTDTQYF

abundance: -
d_gene: -
v_gene: TRBV19
j_gene: TRBJ2-1
CDR3nt: TGTGCCAGTAGTATTCGGTTGCCGGGGGTGGGCCTCAATGAGCAGTTCTTC
CDR3aa: CASSIRLPGVGLNEQFF

abundance: many
d_gene: -
v_gene: TRBV19
j_gene: TRBJ1-3
CDR3nt: TGTGCCAGCGCATCGGGCCGACTTTCGAGCTCTGGAAACACCATATATTTT
CDR3aa: CASASGRLSSSGNTIYF

abundance: few
d_gene: TRBD2
v_gene: TRBV7-2
j_gene: TRBJ2-3
CDR3nt: TGTGCCACCTTAGCGGGGTCTAGCACAGATACGCAGTATTTT
CDR3aa: CATLAGSSTDTQYF

abundance: -
d_gene: TRBD1
v_gene: TRBV5-6
j_gene: TRBJ1-6
CDR3nt: TGTGCCAGCAGGAGGGGGCAGGTCACCTCACCCCTCCACTTT
CDR3aa: CASRRGQVTSPLHF

abundance: once
d_gene: TRBD2
v_gene: TRBV2
j_gene: TRBJ2-2
CDR3nt: TGTGCCAGCAGTGGCCTAGCGGACACCGGGGAGCTGTTTTTT
CDR3aa: CASSGLADTGELFF

abundance: many
d_gene: TRBD1
v_gene: TRBV19
j_gene: TRBJ2-1
CDR3nt: TGTGCCAGTAGTAGAGAAGGGACAGGGGGCACCTACAATGAGCAGTTCTTC
CDR3aa: CASSREGTGGTYNEQFF

abundance: -
d_gene: -
v_gene: TRBV2
j_gene: TRBJ2-1
CDR3nt: TGTGCCAGCAGTGCAGGAGAACATTACAATGAGCAGTTCTTC
CDR3aa: CASSAGEHYNEQFF

abundance: few
d_gene: TRBD1
v_gene: TRBV24-1
j_gene: TRBJ1-5
CDR3nt: TGTGCCACCAGTGATGGAAGAGGGGACAGAAATCAGCCCCAGCATTTT
CDR3aa: CATSDGRGDRNQPQHF

abundance: -
d_gene: TRBD2
v_gene: TRBV6-1
j_gene: TRBJ2-5
CDR3nt: TGTGCCAGCAGTGAAACTAGCGGCCCCTTGGGGACCCAGTACTTC
CDR3aa: CASSETSGPLGTQYF

abundance: once
d_gene: TRBD1
v_gene: TRBV12-3/TRBV12-4
j_gene: TRBJ1-3
CDR3nt: TGTGCCAGCAGTTTGGGACCGGGACAGAGCAACACCATATATTTT
CDR3aa: CASSLGPGQSNTIYF

abundance: -
d_gene: TRBD2
v_gene: TRBV6-6
j_gene: TRBJ2-7
CDR3nt: TGTGCCAGCAGTTACGTAACTAGCGGGAGCCACGAGCAGTACTTC
CDR3aa: CASSYVTSGSHEQYF

abundance: -
d_gene: -
v_gene: TRBV20-1
j_gene: TRBJ2-3
CDR3nt: TGCAGTGCTAGACGGTCTGGCGTAGGTGATACGCAGTATTTT
CDR3aa: CSARRSGVGDTQYF

abundance: many
d_gene: TRBD1
v_gene: TRBV9
j_gene: TRBJ1-5
CDR3nt: TGTGCCAGCAGCCCCGGACAGGGTGGCCAGCCCCAGCATTTT
CDR3aa: CASSPGQGGQPQHF

abundance: many
d_gene: -
v_gene: TRBV14
j_gene: TRBJ2-7
CDR3nt: TGTGCCAGCAGCCAAAAACCCGGGACCTACGAGCAGTACTTC
CDR3aa: CASSQKPGTYEQYF

abundance: once
d_gene: -
v_gene: TRBV12-3/TRBV12-4
j_gene: TRBJ2-1
CDR3nt: TGTGCCAGCAGTTTAGGGCGGAATGAGCAGTTCTTC
CDR3aa: CASSLGRNEQFF

abundance: medium-sized
d_gene: TRBD2
v_gene: TRBV29-1
j_gene: TRBJ2-1
CDR3nt: TGCAGCGTTATGGGGGGGAGGTCCTACAATGAGCAGTTCTTC
CDR3aa: CSVMGGRSYNEQFF

abundance: -
d_gene: -
v_gene: TRBV10-3
j_gene: TRBJ1-5
CDR3nt: TGTGCCATCAGTGAGAGGACGGAGTGGGGTCAGCCCCAGCATTTT
CDR3aa: CAISERTEWGQPQHF

abundance: -
d_gene: -
v_gene: TRBV9
j_gene: TRBJ2-1
CDR3nt: TGTGCCAGCAGCGCCAGGGTAGGAGAGAACAATGAGCAGTTCTTC
CDR3aa: CASSARVGENNEQFF

abundance: -
d_gene: -
v_gene: TRBV29-1
j_gene: TRBJ1-2
CDR3nt: TGCAGCGTTGCGATCCTGACAGGATATCAGGGCTACACCTTC
CDR3aa: CSVAILTGYQGYTF

abundance: -
d_gene: -
v_gene: TRBV6-5
j_gene: TRBJ2-7
CDR3nt: TGTGCCAGCAGTTACACCCGACCCAGCTCTGGAAACGAGCAGTACTTC
CDR3aa: CASSYTRPSSGNEQYF

abundance: many
d_gene: -
v_gene: TRBV5-1
j_gene: TRBJ1-2
CDR3nt: TGCGCCAGCAGCTTCGGACAAGGCGGTGGCTACACCTTC
CDR3aa: CASSFGQGGGYTF

abundance: few
d_gene: -
v_gene: TRBV27
j_gene: TRBJ2-5
CDR3nt: TGTGCCAGCAGTTTATCGATACATTTCCAAGAGACCCAGTACTTC
CDR3aa: CASSLSIHFQETQYF

abundance: -
d_gene: -
v_gene: TRBV10-1
j_gene: TRBJ2-3
CDR3nt: TGTGCCAGCACCAAGGGCTTTAGCACAGATACGCAGTATTTT
CDR3aa: CASTKGFSTDTQYF

abundance: many
d_gene: TRBD2
v_gene: TRBV20-1
j_gene: TRBJ2-7
CDR3nt: TGCAGTGCTAATCTCCCTAGCGGGACCTACGAGCAGTACTTC
CDR3aa: CSANLPSGTYEQYF

abundance: -
d_gene: TRBD1
v_gene: TRBV10-3
j_gene: TRBJ2-7
CDR3nt: TGTGCCATCAGCGCGATAACCGGGACAGGGGGCTGGGAGCAGTACTTC
CDR3aa: CAISAITGTGGWEQYF

abundance: many
d_gene: -
v_gene: TRBV4-1
j_gene: TRBJ1-2
CDR3nt: TGCGCCAGCAGCCAGGGGGGGGGACCTCGCGACTATGGCTACACCTTC
CDR3aa: CASSQGGGPRDYGYTF

abundance: many
d_gene: -
v_gene: TRBV4-1
j_gene: TRBJ2-1
CDR3nt: TGCGCCAGCAGCCAAGATCTCGGGAGATCCTACAATGAGCAGTTCTTC
CDR3aa: CASSQDLGRSYNEQFF

abundance: many
d_gene: -
v_gene: TRBV6-1
j_gene: TRBJ1-1
CDR3nt: TGTGCCAGCAGTTCAATCCTGGACACTGAAGCTTTCTTT
CDR3aa: CASSSILDTEAFF

abundance: once
d_gene: TRBD2
v_gene: TRBV7-9
j_gene: TRBJ2-7
CDR3nt: TGTGCCAGCAGCCCGCGAGCCCACCGGGGGACTAGCGGCTACGAGCAGTACTTC
CDR3aa: CASSPRAHRGTSGYEQYF

abundance: few
d_gene: TRBD1
v_gene: TRBV25-1
j_gene: TRBJ2-1
CDR3nt: TGTGCCAGCAGTGCCGTCCGGACAGGGGACGATGAGCAGTTCTTC
CDR3aa: CASSAVRTGDDEQFF

abundance: -
d_gene: TRBD1
v_gene: TRBV12-3/TRBV12-4
j_gene: TRBJ1-1
CDR3nt: TGTGCCAGCGTTCGACAGGGGGCGACTGAAGCTTTCTTT
CDR3aa: CASVRQGATEAFF

abundance: many
d_gene: TRBD2
v_gene: TRBV2
j_gene: TRBJ2-5
CDR3nt: TGTGCCAGCAGGGGAGGACTAGCGCGAGGAGAGACCCAGTACTTC
CDR3aa: CASRGGLARGETQYF

abundance: medium-sized
d_gene: TRBD1
v_gene: TRBV13
j_gene: TRBJ2-5
CDR3nt: TGTGCCAGCAGCACGGGACAGGGGTTGGAGACCCAGTACTTC
CDR3aa: CASSTGQGLETQYF

abundance: medium-sized
d_gene: TRBD2
v_gene: TRBV25-1
j_gene: TRBJ2-3
CDR3nt: TGTGCCAGCAGTGTCGGGAGGGGAGTAGATACGCAGTATTTT
CDR3aa: CASSVGRGVDTQYF

abundance: -
d_gene: -
v_gene: TRBV2
j_gene: TRBJ1-6
CDR3nt: TGTGCCAGCAGTGACGCCATCTTACCCCTCCACTTT
CDR3aa: CASSDAILPLHF

abundance: many
d_gene: -
v_gene: TRBV7-2
j_gene: TRBJ2-5
CDR3nt: TGTGCCAGCCGAGGGGGGGGACAAGAGACCCAGTACTTC
CDR3aa: CASRGGGQETQYF

abundance: many
d_gene: TRBD2
v_gene: TRBV20-1
j_gene: TRBJ2-3
CDR3nt: TGCAGTGCTAGTCGTCAGGCGGGGGGGGGCACAGATACGCAGTATTTT
CDR3aa: CSASRQAGGGTDTQYF

abundance: -
d_gene: -
v_gene: TRBV14
j_gene: TRBJ1-6
CDR3nt: TGTGCCAGCAGCGGCTTCTCCTATAATTCACCCCTCCACTTT
CDR3aa: CASSGFSYNSPLHF

abundance: -
d_gene: -
v_gene: TRBV19
j_gene: TRBJ1-5
CDR3nt: TGTGCCAGTAGTATCGGCCGGGATCAGCCCCAGCATTTT
CDR3aa: CASSIGRDQPQHF

abundance: many
d_gene: -
v_gene: TRBV3-1
j_gene: TRBJ1-6
CDR3nt: TGTGCCAGCAGTTACGACGGGTATAATTCACCCCTCCACTTT
CDR3aa: CASSYDGYNSPLHF

abundance: many
d_gene: -
v_gene: TRBV5-1
j_gene: TRBJ1-4
CDR3nt: TGCGCCAGCAGCCAAACAGGGACCCGAAATGAAAAACTGTTTTTT
CDR3aa: CASSQTGTRNEKLFF